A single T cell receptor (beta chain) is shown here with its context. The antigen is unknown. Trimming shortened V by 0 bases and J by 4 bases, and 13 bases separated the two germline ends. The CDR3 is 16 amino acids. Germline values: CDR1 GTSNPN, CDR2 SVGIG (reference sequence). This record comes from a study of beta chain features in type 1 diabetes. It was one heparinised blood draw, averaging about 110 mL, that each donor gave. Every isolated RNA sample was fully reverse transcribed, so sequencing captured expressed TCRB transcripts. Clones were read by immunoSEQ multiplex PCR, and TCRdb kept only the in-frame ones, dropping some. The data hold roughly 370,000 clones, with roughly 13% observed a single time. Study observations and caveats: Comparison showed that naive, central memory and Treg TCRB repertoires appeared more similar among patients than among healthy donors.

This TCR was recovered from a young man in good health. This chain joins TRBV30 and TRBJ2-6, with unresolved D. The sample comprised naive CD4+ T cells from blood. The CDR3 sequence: CAWSVVRASGANVLTF. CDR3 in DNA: TGTGCCTGGAGTGTAGTACGGGCATCGGGGGCCAACGTCCTGACTTTC.